The clone carrying this T cell receptor beta chain occurred many times. Its antigen is unknown. The entry originates in a study of response to subunit inactivated influenza vaccine. Study-level results: With each seasonal influenza vaccination, the authors suggested, few new T cells are recruited.

One entry per CDR3 protein, called by TCRdb with MiXCR from the RT-PCR reads. The profile shows under 200,000 distinct CDR3 sequences, approximately 10% of them singletons. The CDR3 sequence is 15 residues long. Germline assignment: CDR1 LGHNA and CDR2 YNFKEQ. The ends were cut back, 0 bases at V and 8 bases at J, with 11 bases in the middle. This receptor was identified in a middle-aged man who received an inactivated influenza vaccine. The material was non-naive T cells sorted from PBMCs, obtained 40 to 50 days after vaccination. This rearrangement joins TRBV4-2 to TRBJ1-6; a weak D match, TRBD1 (6 bases). CDR3 loop: CASSQDGGRDSPLHF. CDR3 coding DNA: TGTGCCAGCAGCCAAGACGGGGGCCGGGATTCACCCCTCCACTTT.